The next 31 T cell receptor beta chains were all read from a single sample in a study of cytomegalovirus exposure and HLA in healthy donors. Produced via immunoSEQ multiplex PCR; TCRdb's table is partial and in-frame only. The sample shows about 98,000 clones, around 85% of them seen only once. Sequenced sample: PBMCs. These TCRs come from a woman aged 25-40 years in good health and CMV-seronegative.

This clone has a handful of counts. CDR3 residues: CASSQVVPGIGRQYF. The DNA of the CDR3 is TGCGCCAGCAGCCAAGTCGTTCCCGGCATTGGGAGGCAGTACTTC. The rearrangement joins TRBV4-1 to TRBJ2-7; maybe TRBD2 (5 bases). Trimming took off 1 base at V and 9 bases at J, with 19 bases between the two ends. The CDR3 runs to 15 residues. Germline V gene data show CDR1 as MGHRA and CDR2 as YSYEKL.

This sequence joins TRBV7-7 and TRBJ2-1; TRBD1 might be the D (6 bases). V lost 5 bases and J 5 bases, leaving 10 bases between the germline ends. This CDR3 has 13 amino acids. The germline V gene has CDR1 SSHAT and CDR2 FNYEAQ (reference sequence). The CDR3 DNA reads as TGTGCCAGCAGCCCGGGACACCACAATGAGCAGTTCTTC. This gives the protein CASSPGHHNEQFF.

This clone was observed a few times. The gene calls are TRBV11-1 and TRBJ2-7; 7 bases agree with TRBD1. The CDR3 has 13 residues. V shed 7 bases, J shed 6 bases, and the junction held 9 bases outside the gene matches. Germline CDR1 SGHAT, CDR2 FQDESV (reference sequence). The CDR3 DNA is TGTGCCAGCAACGAGGACAGGCTCCCCGAGCAGTACTTC. It encodes CASNEDRLPEQYF. The complete variable domain, with remaining parts taken from reference TRBV11-1 and TRBJ2-7, reads EAEVAQSPRYKITEKSQAVAFWCDPISGHATLYWYRQILGQGPELLVQFQDESVVDDSQLPKDRFSAERLKGVDSTLKIQPAELGDSAMYLCASNEDRLPEQYFGPGTRLTVT.

This chain links TRBV28 with TRBJ1-2; TRBD1 is a possible D gene (6 bases). The CDR3 is 15 residues long. Germline V gene sequence: CDR1 MDHEN, CDR2 SYDVKM. V gave up 4 bases and J gave up 6 bases, with 18 bases separating them. The CDR3 is CASSSSGHLTNGYTF. The CDR3 DNA reads as TGTGCCAGCAGTTCCTCGGGACACCTCACTAATGGCTACACCTTC.

This clone was picked up one time. The gene calls are TRBV5-1 and TRBJ1-2; 8 nucleotides agree with TRBD1. After removal of 2 bases from V and 7 bases from J, the junction contained 7 bases not matched to a gene. The CDR3 has 14 amino acids. CDR1 SGHRS and CDR2 YFSETQ come from the germline V gene. CDR3: CASSLSGTGGGYTF. The CDR3 region has the DNA TGCGCCAGCAGCTTATCCGGGACAGGAGGTGGCTACACCTTC.

This clone has more than one count but fewer than ten. At the DNA level, this CDR3 is encoded by other sequences in the same sample as well. This chain links TRBV5-1 with TRBJ2-3, with unresolved D. Between the trimmed V and J ends, which lost 4 bases and 4 bases, there was a span of 10 bases. Per the germline V gene, CDR1 is SGHRS and CDR2 is YFSETQ. This CDR3 has 13 residues. The CDR3 loop reads CASSPSVADTQYF. The CDR3 DNA is TGCGCCAGCAGCCCCTCGGTCGCAGATACGCAGTATTTT. Filled out from reference TRBV5-1 and TRBJ2-3, the complete variable domain reads KAGVTQTPRYLIKTRGQQVTLSCSPISGHRSVSWYQQTPGQGLQFLFEYFSETQRNKGNFPGRFSGRQFSNSRSEMNVSTLELGDSALYLCASSPSVADTQYFGPGTRLTVL.

Only one count was recorded for this clone. Because the CDR3's place on the DNA is in doubt, the DNA is left out and the CDR3 is given as listed by TCRdb. The V gene is TRBV27, the J gene TRBJ2-7; the table's D call TRBD2 went unverified against the DNA. The CDR3 comprises 18 residues, both ends counted. Looked up from germline, CDR1 is MNHEY and CDR2 is SMNVEV (reference sequence). CDR3 sequence: CASRRAGTSGSLNYEQYF.

The CDR3 here is CASSLGGRGKGYTF. In DNA form, the CDR3 reads TGTGCCAGCAGTTTAGGGGGAAGGGGGAAAGGCTACACCTTC. The rearrangement uses TRBV27 and TRBJ1-2; possible D gene TRBD1, 6 bases. The CDR3 spans 14 residues. V was shortened by 2 bases and J by 8 bases, with 15 bases between the two germline ends. Germline-derived CDR1 and CDR2 are MNHEY and SMNVEV (reference sequence).

The CDR3 is CASSYRQGGYGYTF. The CDR3 DNA sequence: TGTGCCAGCAGTTACAGACAGGGGGGATATGGCTACACCTTC. The chain has TRBV6-5 and TRBJ1-2; 9 bases are shared with TRBD1. This CDR3 has 14 amino acids. Trimming cost V 2 bases and J 5 bases; bases outside gene matches: 3. Germline V CDR1 and CDR2: MNHEY, SVGAGI.

The rearrangement links TRBV5-1 to TRBJ2-1, with TRBD2 matching 8 bases. V trimming: 2 bases; J trimming: 7 bases; junction bases outside the gene matches: 5. Germline V CDR1 and CDR2: SGHRS, YFSETQ. The CDR3 contains 14 residues. This chain's CDR3 is CASSLAGVGNEQFF. CDR3 bases: TGCGCCAGCAGCTTAGCGGGAGTTGGGAATGAGCAGTTCTTC.

The chain couples TRBV6-6 to TRBJ2-3; possibly TRBD2 for D (5 bases). From germline, CDR1 is MNHNY and CDR2 SVGAGI (reference sequence). The CDR3 totals 14 residues. V was clipped by 7 bases and J by 3 bases, with 14 bases between them. The CDR3 sequence is CASIRAALTDTQYF. CDR3 in DNA: TGTGCCAGCATAAGAGCGGCCCTGACAGATACGCAGTATTTT.

The CDR3 sequence: CASTLGGADSPLHF. In DNA form, the CDR3 reads TGTGCCAGCACCCTTGGGGGGGCGGATTCACCCCTCCACTTT. The V call is TRBV6-5, the J call TRBJ1-6; perhaps TRBD1 as D (6 bases). Trimming left V 7 bases short and J 8 bases short, with 15 bases between. Germline CDR1 reads MNHEY; CDR2 reads SVGAGI. The CDR3 is made up of 14 amino acids.

The J gene is TRBJ2-7, the V gene TRBV5-1; D may be TRBD2 (5 bases). Germline-derived CDR1 and CDR2 are SGHRS and YFSETQ. The CDR3 has 14 residues. Trimming removed 0 bases at V and 5 bases at J, with 12 bases between. CDR3 region: CASSLGGFVDEQYF. CDR3 sequence (DNA): TGCGCCAGCAGCTTGGGAGGGTTTGTCGACGAGCAGTACTTC. The variable domain in full, completed from reference TRBV5-1 and TRBJ2-7, reads KAGVTQTPRYLIKTRGQQVTLSCSPISGHRSVSWYQQTPGQGLQFLFEYFSETQRNKGNFPGRFSGRQFSNSRSEMNVSTLELGDSALYLCASSLGGFVDEQYFGPGTRLTVT.

This rearrangement joins TRBV7-8 to TRBJ1-4; possible D gene TRBD1, 5 bases. Per germline, CDR1 SGHVS and CDR2 FQNEAQ. The CDR3 covers 16 residues. The ends were cut back, 0 bases at V and 2 bases at J, with 10 bases in the middle. CDR3 loop: CASSLAHRGTNEKLFF. The CDR3 coding sequence is TGTGCCAGCAGCTTAGCTCATCGGGGGACTAATGAAAAACTGTTTTTT.

The chain joins TRBV27 to TRBJ1-6; 7 positions match TRBD1. CDR3 length equals 16 residues. With V trimmed by 5 bases and J by 8 bases, 12 bases remained unmatched. In germline, CDR1 is MNHEY, CDR2 SMNVEV (reference sequence). CDR3 nucleotides: TGTGCCAGCAGTCCGGACAGGACTCCCTTTCATTCACCCCTCCACTTT. This sequence encodes CASSPDRTPFHSPLHF.

The rearrangement uses TRBV6-1 and TRBJ2-7; D remains unclear. V was trimmed by 8 bases and J by 0 bases, leaving 8 bases between them. CDR3 length: 12 residues. Germline-derived CDR1 and CDR2 are MNHNS and SASEGT. CDR3 region: CASLGYSYEQYF. CDR3 nucleotide sequence: TGTGCCAGCCTAGGCTACTCCTACGAGCAGTACTTC.

The rearrangement links TRBV28 to TRBJ1-4; possibly TRBD1 for D (5 bases). Per the germline V gene, CDR1 is MDHEN and CDR2 is SYDVKM. CDR3 length: 14 amino acids. V lost 4 bases to trimming and J lost 3 bases, with 9 bases between them. The DNA for the CDR3 is TGTGCCAGCAGTTCCAGGGTTTCTAATGAAAAACTGTTTTTT. Its protein is CASSSRVSNEKLFF.

The chain links TRBV5-1 to TRBJ1-3, with D hard to call. This CDR3 is 15 amino acids long. CDR1 and CDR2 (germline): SGHRS, YFSETQ. Trimming removed 7 bases from V and 1 base from J, with 15 bases in between. The CDR3 loop reads CASARADQSGNTIYF. In nucleotides, the CDR3 is TGCGCCAGCGCGCGGGCGGACCAGTCTGGAAACACCATATATTTT. The full variable domain, with the rest looked up from reference TRBV5-1 and TRBJ1-3, is KAGVTQTPRYLIKTRGQQVTLSCSPISGHRSVSWYQQTPGQGLQFLFEYFSETQRNKGNFPGRFSGRQFSNSRSEMNVSTLELGDSALYLCASARADQSGNTIYFGEGSWLTVV.

This clone was found once. The V and J genes are TRBV19 and TRBJ2-7; 14 nucleotides align to TRBD2. V was clipped by 5 bases and J by 3 bases; unmatched bases: 9. Germline CDR1 is LNHDA and CDR2 is SQIVND (reference sequence). The CDR3 runs to 17 residues. This chain's CDR3 is CASSSQGTSGSNYEQYF. The DNA of the CDR3 is TGTGCCAGTAGTTCCCAGGGGACTAGCGGGAGTAACTACGAGCAGTACTTC.

This clone was detected only once. The chain uses TRBV6-4 and TRBJ2-2; TRBD1 aligns across 7 bases. The germline gives CDR1 MRHNA, CDR2 SNTAGT. CDR3 length equals 14 residues. Germline trimming cut 8 bases from V and 7 bases from J; bases unmatched to any gene: 10. CDR3 amino acids: CASQAEGGIGELFF. The DNA of the CDR3 is TGTGCCAGCCAGGCCGAAGGGGGCATCGGGGAGCTGTTTTTT.

This chain connects TRBV19 to TRBJ2-1; TRBD2 matches 16 bases. Germline V lookup: CDR1 LNHDA, CDR2 SQIVND (reference sequence). V trimming: 9 bases; J trimming: 1 base; junction bases outside the gene matches: 15. This CDR3 contains 20 residues. The CDR3: CASKKNPGTSGGASYNEQFF. CDR3 in DNA: TGTGCCAGCAAAAAAAACCCCGGGACTAGCGGGGGGGCTTCCTACAATGAGCAGTTCTTC.

The chain is built from TRBV19 and TRBJ1-1; D may be TRBD1 (5 bases). The germline gives CDR1 LNHDA, CDR2 SQIVND (reference sequence). V lost 5 bases and J lost 5, with 9 bases in between. The CDR3 consists of 12 residues. The CDR3 coding sequence is TGTGCCAGTAGTCTGCGACAGACTGAAGCTTTCTTT. Residues: CASSLRQTEAFF.

The rearrangement joins TRBV27 to TRBJ1-3, with D perhaps matching TRBD1 (6 bases). Germline CDR1 is MNHEY and CDR2 is SMNVEV (reference sequence). The V end was cut by 2 bases, the J end by 2 bases, with 10 bases between. The CDR3 totals 15 residues. The CDR3 is CASSLKGGAGNTIYF. The DNA for the CDR3 is TGTGCCAGCAGTTTAAAAGGGGGAGCTGGAAACACCATATATTTT.

Note on this clone: Other DNA sequences in this sample translate to the same CDR3. The chain links TRBV5-1 to TRBJ2-3; 8 bases map to TRBD1. Germline CDR1 is SGHRS and CDR2 is YFSETQ. The CDR3 has 14 residues. Losses at the gene ends were 3 bases for V and 1 base for J; bases not matched to a gene: 1. The chain's CDR3 is CASSSQGGTDTQYF. CDR3 sequence (DNA): TGCGCCAGCAGCTCACAGGGGGGCACAGATACGCAGTATTTT.

This sequence joins TRBV6-1 and TRBJ2-5, with D unclear. V was shortened by 4 bases and J by 1 base, with 13 bases between the two germline ends. Germline CDR1 and CDR2: MNHNS and SASEGT. The CDR3 contains 15 residues. The CDR3 bases are TGTGCCAGCAGTGGCCTTCCTCAGTCCCAAGAGACCCAGTACTTC. The encoded protein is CASSGLPQSQETQYF.

In its sample, this clone was seen once. The chain recombines TRBV27 with TRBJ2-6; possibly TRBD2 for D (5 bases). Germline V lookup: CDR1 MNHEY, CDR2 SMNVEV (reference sequence). Trimming removed 2 bases at V and 4 bases at J, with 15 bases between. This CDR3 is built from 17 residues. This CDR3 is CASSLRLAATGANVLTF. In nucleotides, the CDR3 is TGTGCCAGCAGTTTACGGCTAGCTGCCACCGGGGCCAACGTCCTGACTTTC.

V and J are TRBV5-1 and TRBJ2-3, with 8 bases matching TRBD2. Germline V gene data show CDR1 as SGHRS and CDR2 as YFSETQ. This CDR3 has 16 amino acids. Trimming at V came to 1 base and at J to 2 bases, leaving 6 bases not matched to a gene. CDR3 coding DNA: TGCGCCAGCAGCTTGTTCGGTAGCGGGAACACAGATACGCAGTATTTT. It codes for CASSLFGSGNTDTQYF.

The chain is built from TRBV10-2 and TRBJ1-1; 8 positions match TRBD1. This CDR3 spans 15 amino acids. Per germline, CDR1 WSHSY and CDR2 SAAADI. V lost 6 bases to trimming and J lost 0 bases; unmatched junction nucleotides: 6. In DNA form, the CDR3 reads TGCGCCAGCAGACAGGGGGGGGGCATGAACACTGAAGCTTTCTTT. It specifies CASRQGGGMNTEAFF.

The chain joins TRBV4-2 to TRBJ1-1; 7 nucleotides match TRBD1. The CDR3 is made up of 15 amino acids. CDR1 is LGHNA and CDR2 is YNFKEQ in the germline V gene. V was pared by 4 bases and J by 3 bases, with 8 bases of the junction left unmatched. CDR3: CASSRNRGQDTEAFF. The CDR3 DNA reads as TGTGCCAGCAGCCGGAATAGGGGGCAGGACACTGAAGCTTTCTTT.

This clone turned up a few times. The rearrangement links TRBV13 to TRBJ1-1; D perhaps matches TRBD1 (6 bases). This CDR3 region has 14 residues. The germline gives CDR1 PRHDT, CDR2 FYEKMQ (reference sequence). V was cut by 5 bases and J by 5 bases, with 15 bases left in between. The CDR3 region is CASSQFKQGTEAFF. CDR3 nucleotide sequence: TGTGCCAGCAGCCAATTCAAACAGGGAACTGAAGCTTTCTTT.

J is TRBJ1-4 and V is TRBV6-5; 7 bases map to TRBD1. Germline V gives CDR1 MNHEY, CDR2 SVGAGI. J lost 4 bases, V lost 6 bases, and 5 bases had no gene match. The length of the CDR3 is 14 residues. The CDR3 region is CASRATGYNEKLFF. In DNA form, the CDR3 reads TGTGCCAGCAGAGCGACAGGGTATAATGAAAAACTGTTTTTT.